The clone carrying this T cell receptor (beta chain) was recorded only once. Its antigen is not known. The data originate from a study of cytomegalovirus exposure and HLA in healthy donors. Overall study results and limits: Some V segments, TRBV6-2 and TRBV6-3 among them, were indistinguishable and were therefore excluded. A later analysis showed TCR association rates differing by HLA locus, peaking at DRB1 and lowest at HLA-C.

The PCR was carried out with 60 Vbeta primers and 13 Jbeta primers. The protocol was immunoSEQ multiplex PCR, while the TCRdb copy is restricted to in-frame clones and leaves out a portion. The table has approximately 210,000 clones, 87% seen once. Trimming took 6 bases from V and 4 from J, leaving 13 bases between them. This CDR3 contains 14 residues. The sample was PBMCs. The rearrangement links TRBV23-1 to TRBJ1-5; weak D call: TRBD1 (5 bases). TRBV23-1 is flagged as an ORF with uncertain function. The TCR originated in a man aged 30 to 39 in good health and CMV-seronegative. This CDR3 reads CASRDTRLNQPQHF. The CDR3 nucleotides are TGCGCCAGCAGGGACACCCGGCTTAATCAGCCCCAGCATTTT.